Each of the 11 T cell receptor beta chains below was sequenced from the same sample in a study of blood T cell repertoires in COVID-19 (TCRdb year 2020). The library was prepared using the immunoSEQ multiplex PCR assay. The table was pulled from immuneACCESS by TCRdb, which kept in-frame rearrangements only. Such tables lose some clones; where checked, under half of the loss comes from unresolved V genes, and the rest has no known cause. For this sample there are 280,000 or so clones; around 89% appear just once. Roughly 6.9% of the sample is in the top ten clones. Sequenced input: peripheral blood. The receptor set was obtained from a woman aged 25 to 39 who had recovered from COVID-19.

This chain connects TRBV14 to TRBJ2-3, with a possible D match to TRBD1 (7 bases). V was shortened by 2 bases and J by 5 bases, with 32 bases between the two germline ends. The V gene's germline CDR1 is SGHDN and CDR2 FVKESK. This CDR3 is 21 amino acids long. The CDR3 here is CASSQKRSISKQGRSGDTQYF. DNA of the CDR3: TGTGCCAGCAGCCAAAAAAGGAGCATATCAAAACAGGGGAGGTCAGGAGATACGCAGTATTTT.

V usage is TRBV11-1 and J usage is TRBJ1-2, with 9 nucleotides matching TRBD1. After removal of 4 bases from V and 1 base from J, the junction contained 7 bases not matched to a gene. The CDR3 has 16 residues. CDR1 is SGHAT and CDR2 is FQDESV in the germline V gene (reference sequence). CDR3 bases: TGTGCCAGCAGCTCGCCACGGACAGGGGTTAACTATGGCTACACCTTC. It is translated as CASSSPRTGVNYGYTF.

The chain carries TRBV27 and TRBJ2-2; 9 bases match TRBD2. This CDR3 has 14 amino acids. CDR1 and CDR2 (germline): MNHEY, SMNVEV (reference sequence). The junction had 3 bases not matched to a gene; V was cut back by 6 bases and J by 4 bases. The CDR3 nucleotides read TGTGCCAGCAGGGGGACTAGCTCCACCGGGGAGCTGTTTTTT. It yields the protein CASRGTSSTGELFF.

The chain links TRBV6-5 to TRBJ2-3; D not certain. There are 15 residues in the CDR3. Trimming cost V 6 bases and J 6 bases, with 19 bases left between them. In germline, CDR1 is MNHEY, CDR2 SVGAGI. CDR3 bases: TGTGCCAGCAGGCCTCGAGGTAGTACATCGGATACGCAGTATTTT. Amino acid sequence: CASRPRGSTSDTQYF.

This chain connects TRBV7-2 to TRBJ2-1; 10 bases are shared with TRBD2. Germline CDR1 is SGHTA and CDR2 is FQGNSA. This CDR3 spans 16 amino acids. The V and J ends lost 0 bases and 3 bases, in that order; junction bases with no gene match: 2. The CDR3 region has the DNA TGTGCCAGCAGCTTAGCCCAGCGGGGGGGCTACAATGAGCAGTTCTTC. This translates into CASSLAQRGGYNEQFF.

V usage is TRBV6-2 or TRBV6-3 and J usage is TRBJ1-5; tentatively, D is TRBD1 (6 bases). This CDR3 has 16 residues. Deletions cut 2 bases from V and 4 bases from J, with 15 bases between. In germline, CDR1 is MNHEY, CDR2 SVGEGT. The CDR3 DNA reads as TGTGCCAGCAGTTACCGGTCTGGGGGGGCGAATCAGCCCCAGCATTTT. Translated: CASSYRSGGANQPQHF.

The chain uses TRBV7-8 and TRBJ2-1; 8 bases match TRBD1. The CDR3 sequence is 15 residues long. Per the germline V gene, CDR1 is SGHVS and CDR2 is FQNEAQ. Trimming at V came to 3 bases and at J to 3 bases, leaving 4 bases not matched to a gene. CDR3 nucleotide sequence: TGTGCCAGCAGCTTCGGACAGGGTGGCTACAATGAGCAGTTCTTC. The encoded protein is CASSFGQGGYNEQFF. Full variable domain (missing parts from reference TRBV7-8 and TRBJ2-1): GAGVSQSPRYKVAKRGQDVALRCDPISGHVSLFWYQQALGQGPEFLTYFQNEAQLDKSGLPSDRFFAERPEGSVSTLKIQRTQQEDSAVYLCASSFGQGGYNEQFFGPGTRLTVL.

J is TRBJ1-6 and V is TRBV28; 8 positions match TRBD1. V shed 4 bases and J 13 bases; nucleotides not matched to a gene: 15. The germline gives CDR1 MDHEN, CDR2 SYDVKM. The CDR3 extends over 16 amino acids. Here the CDR3 reads CASSSPRTGTGAPLHF. The CDR3, as DNA: TGTGCCAGCAGTTCACCACGGACAGGGACGGGAGCTCCCCTCCACTTT.

This chain connects TRBV5-1 to TRBJ2-2; D is possibly TRBD2 (6 bases). Germline CDR1 is SGHRS and CDR2 is YFSETQ. The CDR3 extends over 15 amino acids. The V gene lost 0 bases and the J gene lost 7 bases, with 13 bases spanning the gap. The CDR3 is CASSLAGELSGELFF. The CDR3 nucleotides read TGCGCCAGCAGCTTGGCGGGAGAATTAAGCGGGGAGCTGTTTTTT.

The sample holds many counts of this clone. The V gene is TRBV5-1, the J gene TRBJ1-3; no definite D call. V lost 1 base and J lost 0, with 8 bases in between. This CDR3 region has 15 residues. CDR1 and CDR2 (germline): SGHRS, YFSETQ. The CDR3 bases are TGCGCCAGCAGCTTGACAGCGGGCTCTGGAAACACCATATATTTT. Translation gives CASSLTAGSGNTIYF.

The chain is built from TRBV30 and TRBJ2-1, with a possible D match to TRBD1 (6 bases). This CDR3 is 13 amino acids long. The V end lost 7 bases, the J end lost 4 bases, and 14 bases lay between the germline ends. Germline V gene lookup returns CDR1 GTSNPN and CDR2 SVGIG (reference sequence). The CDR3 DNA reads TGTGCCTACTCCGGGACAACATACAATGAGCAGTTCTTC. It specifies CAYSGTTYNEQFF. Based on the CDR3 plus reference TRBV30 and TRBJ2-1, the full variable domain is SQTIHQWPATLVQPVGSPLSLECTVEGTSNPNLYWYRQAAGRGLQLLFYSVGIGQISSEVPQNLSASRPQDRQFILSSKKLLLSDSGFYLCAYSGTTYNEQFFGPGTRLTVL.